This TCR beta chain emerged from a study of blood T cell repertoires in COVID-19 (dated by TCRdb to 2020 to 2021). Regarding the research as a whole: The collaborator samples originated in the United States, Italy and Spain and spanned the acute and convalescent phases of COVID-19. Where available, HLA class I and class II types were taken from metadata supplied by the sample provider and were not determined by assay-based typing. The dataset comprised deeply sampled blood TCRbeta repertoires from subjects exposed to, actively infected with, or recovered from COVID-19. The repertoires were released in a freely available public database intended as a resource for research on the immune response to SARS-CoV-2. The material from the prospective study consisted of cDNA or gDNA derived from T cells, B-cell-depleted T cells, or PBMCs. Samples came from the ongoing ImmuneRACE study (first 160 participants) plus 1,254 subjects from 6 global collaborators. Sample metadata almost always included a de-identified subject ID, COVID-19 status, age in years and sex.

TCRbeta CDR3 regions were amplified from genomic DNA using the immunoSEQ Assay, a bias-controlled multiplex PCR. Processing in the source paper ran as follows. The number of nucleated cells in each sample was estimated from the amplification of reference gene primers within the assay. To quantify the absolute abundance of each unique TCRbeta CDR3 rearrangement, sequence reads were collapsed and filtered. For each sample, productive Simpson clonality was calculated as the square root of Simpson's diversity index over productive rearrangements. In its TCRdb copy, this immuneACCESS table keeps in-frame sequences only and misses some clones. Where compared with another copy, unresolved V genes explain less than half of these, and the others have no known cause. The V and J calls and clone size were taken over from that table, and D and trimming were inferred from the DNA. For this sample the table gives more than 300,000 clones, of which around 87% were detected only once. The ten largest clones capture roughly 6.3% of the sample.

In Seattle, one collaborating source enrolled patients while the infection was active and tracked those patients longitudinally over the course of disease. Collaborating institutions collected whole blood in K2EDTA tubes following their own protocols. For TCRbeta analysis, collaborators shipped samples in one of three forms: frozen whole blood, isolated PBMCs, or DNA extracted from either of those sample types. Details on this clone: It has no known antigen specificity. No base qualities exist here, and no much larger clone lies one base off it.

Study-wide findings and limitations: Clinical and demographic metadata were provided uncurated, with the amount varying by source and participant.

There are 12 amino acids in the CDR3, from cysteine to phenylalanine inclusive. This entry keeps only the CDR3 DNA: 36 bases, framed from base 1. V is reduced by 5 bases and J by 6 bases, leaving a spacing of 10 bases between them. The germline V gene gives CDR1 as MGHDK and CDR2 as SYGVNS. The sequencing input was peripheral blood. The TCR sequence derives from a woman aged 45-59 years with COVID-19, enrolled during active disease. The rearrangement combines TRBV25-1 with TRBJ1-2; a tentative D call is TRBD1 (5 bases match). The nucleotides are TGTGCCAGCAGTCCAGGGCGCAATGGCTACACCTTC. Its protein product is CASSPGRNGYTF.